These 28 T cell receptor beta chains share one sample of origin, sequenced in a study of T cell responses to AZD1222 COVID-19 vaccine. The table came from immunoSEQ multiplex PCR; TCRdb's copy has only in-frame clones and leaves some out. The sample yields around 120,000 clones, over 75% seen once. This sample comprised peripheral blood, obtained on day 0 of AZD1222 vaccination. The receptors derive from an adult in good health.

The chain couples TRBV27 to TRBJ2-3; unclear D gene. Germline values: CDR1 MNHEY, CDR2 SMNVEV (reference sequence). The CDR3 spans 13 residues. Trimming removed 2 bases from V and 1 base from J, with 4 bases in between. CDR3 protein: CASSLRGTDTQYF. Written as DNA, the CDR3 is TGTGCCAGCAGTTTACGGGGCACAGATACGCAGTATTTT.

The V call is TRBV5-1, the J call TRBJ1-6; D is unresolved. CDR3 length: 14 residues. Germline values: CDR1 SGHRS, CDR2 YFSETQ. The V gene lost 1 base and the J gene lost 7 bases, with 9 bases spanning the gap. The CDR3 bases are TGCGCCAGCAGCTTGACTGCGGGGAATTCACCCCTCCACTTT. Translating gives CASSLTAGNSPLHF.

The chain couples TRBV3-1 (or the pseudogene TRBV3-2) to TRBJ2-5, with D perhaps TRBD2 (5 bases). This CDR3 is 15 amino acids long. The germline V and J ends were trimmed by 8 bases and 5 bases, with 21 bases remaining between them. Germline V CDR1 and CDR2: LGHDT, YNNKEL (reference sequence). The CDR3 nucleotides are TGTGCCAGCGGGTTTTGGACGGGGTTCGAGGAGACCCAGTACTTC. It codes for CASGFWTGFEETQYF.

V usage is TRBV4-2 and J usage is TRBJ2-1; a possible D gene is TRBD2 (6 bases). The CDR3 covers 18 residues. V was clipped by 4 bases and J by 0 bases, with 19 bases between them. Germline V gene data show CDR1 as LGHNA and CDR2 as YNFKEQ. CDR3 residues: CASSLTLGGYSSYNEQFF. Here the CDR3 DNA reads TGTGCCAGCAGCCTAACCTTAGGAGGGTATAGCTCCTACAATGAGCAGTTCTTC.

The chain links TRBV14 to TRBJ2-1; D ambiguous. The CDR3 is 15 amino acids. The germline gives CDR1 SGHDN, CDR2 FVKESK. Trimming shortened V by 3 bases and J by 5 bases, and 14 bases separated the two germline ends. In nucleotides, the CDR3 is TGTGCCAGCAGCCATACCCTCGGACCCCACAATGAGCAGTTCTTC. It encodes CASSHTLGPHNEQFF.

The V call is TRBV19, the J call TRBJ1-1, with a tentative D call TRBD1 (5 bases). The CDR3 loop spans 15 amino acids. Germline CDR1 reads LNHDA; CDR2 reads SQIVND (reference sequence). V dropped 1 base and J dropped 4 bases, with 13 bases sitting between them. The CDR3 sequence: CASSIGRGIGTEAFF. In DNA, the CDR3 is TGTGCCAGTAGTATAGGTCGGGGGATAGGCACTGAAGCTTTCTTT.

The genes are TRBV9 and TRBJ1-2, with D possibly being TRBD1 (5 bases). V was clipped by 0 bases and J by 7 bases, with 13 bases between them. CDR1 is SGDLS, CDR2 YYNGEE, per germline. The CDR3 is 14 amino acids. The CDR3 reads CASSVGRRVGGYTF. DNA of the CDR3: TGTGCCAGCAGCGTAGGACGCAGGGTTGGTGGCTACACCTTC.

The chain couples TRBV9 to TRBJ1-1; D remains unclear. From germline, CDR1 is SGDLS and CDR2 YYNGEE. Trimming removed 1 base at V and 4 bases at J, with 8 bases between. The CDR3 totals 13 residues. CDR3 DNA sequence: TGTGCCAGCAGCGTAACGGAGGGCACTGAAGCTTTCTTT. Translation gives CASSVTEGTEAFF.

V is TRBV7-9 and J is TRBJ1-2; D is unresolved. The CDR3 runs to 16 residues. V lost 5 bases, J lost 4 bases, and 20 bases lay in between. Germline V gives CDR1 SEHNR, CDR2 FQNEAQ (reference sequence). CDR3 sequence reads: CASSPATSSSPYGYTF. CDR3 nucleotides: TGTGCCAGCAGCCCCGCCACGTCCAGCTCCCCCTATGGCTACACCTTC.

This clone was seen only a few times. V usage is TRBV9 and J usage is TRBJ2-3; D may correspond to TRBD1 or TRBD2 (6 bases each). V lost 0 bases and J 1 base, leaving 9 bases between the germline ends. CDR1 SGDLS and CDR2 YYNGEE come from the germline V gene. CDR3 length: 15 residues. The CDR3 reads CASSVGGAGTDTQYF. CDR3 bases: TGTGCCAGCAGCGTAGGGGGGGCCGGCACAGATACGCAGTATTTT. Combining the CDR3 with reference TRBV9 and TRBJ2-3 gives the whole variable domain DSGVTQTPKHLITATGQRVTLRCSPRSGDLSVYWYQQSLDQGLQFLIQYYNGEERAKGNILERFSAQQFPDLHSELNLSSLELGDSALYFCASSVGGAGTDTQYFGPGTRLTVL.

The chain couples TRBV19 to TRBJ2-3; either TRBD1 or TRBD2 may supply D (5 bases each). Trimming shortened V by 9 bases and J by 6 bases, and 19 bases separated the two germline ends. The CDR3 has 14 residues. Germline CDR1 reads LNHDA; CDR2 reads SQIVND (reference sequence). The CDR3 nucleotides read TGTGCCAGCTCCCCAGGGACCCCCAGGGATACGCAGTATTTT. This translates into CASSPGTPRDTQYF.

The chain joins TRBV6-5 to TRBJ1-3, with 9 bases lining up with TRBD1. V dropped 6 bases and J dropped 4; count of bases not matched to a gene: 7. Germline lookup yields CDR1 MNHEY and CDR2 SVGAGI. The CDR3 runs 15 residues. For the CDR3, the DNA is TGTGCCAGCAGCCTCGAGACAGGGGGAGGAAACACCATATATTTT. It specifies CASSLETGGGNTIYF.

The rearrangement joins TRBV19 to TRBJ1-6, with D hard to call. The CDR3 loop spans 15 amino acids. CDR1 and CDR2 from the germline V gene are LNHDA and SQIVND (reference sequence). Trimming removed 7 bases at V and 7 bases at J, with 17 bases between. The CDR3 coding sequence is TGTGCCAGTACCCTAGATGCTGAGGGAAATTCACCCCTCCACTTT. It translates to CASTLDAEGNSPLHF.

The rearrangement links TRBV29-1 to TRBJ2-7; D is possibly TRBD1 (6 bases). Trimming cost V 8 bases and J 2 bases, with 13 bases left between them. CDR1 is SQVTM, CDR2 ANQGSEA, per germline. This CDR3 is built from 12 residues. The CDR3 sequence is CSIQGRAYEQYF. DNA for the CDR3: TGCAGCATACAGGGAAGGGCCTACGAGCAGTACTTC.

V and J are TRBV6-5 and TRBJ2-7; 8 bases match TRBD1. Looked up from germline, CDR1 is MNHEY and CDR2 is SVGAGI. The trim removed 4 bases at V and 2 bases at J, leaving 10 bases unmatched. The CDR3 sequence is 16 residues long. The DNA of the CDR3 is TGTGCCAGCAGTTTCCCGACAGGGGCAGGAGCCTACGAGCAGTACTTC. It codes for CASSFPTGAGAYEQYF.

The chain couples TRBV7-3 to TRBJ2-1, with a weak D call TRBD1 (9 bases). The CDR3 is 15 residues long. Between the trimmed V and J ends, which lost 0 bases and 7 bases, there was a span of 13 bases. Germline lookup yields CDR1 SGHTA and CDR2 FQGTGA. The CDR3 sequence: CASSLTSGTGNEQFF. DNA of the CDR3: TGTGCCAGCAGCTTAACTAGCGGGACAGGGAATGAGCAGTTCTTC. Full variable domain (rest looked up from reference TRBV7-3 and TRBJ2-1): GAGVSQTPSNKVTEKGKYVELRCDPISGHTALYWYRQSLGQGPEFLIYFQGTGAADDSGLPNDRFFAVRPEGSVSTLKIQRTERGDSAVYLCASSLTSGTGNEQFFGPGTRLTVL.

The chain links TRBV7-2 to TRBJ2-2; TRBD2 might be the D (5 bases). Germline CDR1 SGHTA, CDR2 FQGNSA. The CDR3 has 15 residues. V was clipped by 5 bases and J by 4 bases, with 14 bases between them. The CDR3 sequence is CASSQDSPGTGELFF. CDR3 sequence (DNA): TGTGCCAGCAGCCAGGACTCCCCGGGCACCGGGGAGCTGTTTTTT.

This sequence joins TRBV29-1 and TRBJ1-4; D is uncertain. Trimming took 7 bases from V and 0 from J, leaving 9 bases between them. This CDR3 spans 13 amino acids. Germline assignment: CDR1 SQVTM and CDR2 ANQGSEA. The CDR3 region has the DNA TGCAGCGCGGAACTTACAACTAATGAAAAACTGTTTTTT. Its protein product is CSAELTTNEKLFF.

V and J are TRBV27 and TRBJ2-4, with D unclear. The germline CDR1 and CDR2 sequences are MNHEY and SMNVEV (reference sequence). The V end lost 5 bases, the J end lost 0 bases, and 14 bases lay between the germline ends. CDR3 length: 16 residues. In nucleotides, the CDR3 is TGTGCCAGCAGTCCCCGACGGAACCTAGCCAAAAACATTCAGTACTTC. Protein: CASSPRRNLAKNIQYF.

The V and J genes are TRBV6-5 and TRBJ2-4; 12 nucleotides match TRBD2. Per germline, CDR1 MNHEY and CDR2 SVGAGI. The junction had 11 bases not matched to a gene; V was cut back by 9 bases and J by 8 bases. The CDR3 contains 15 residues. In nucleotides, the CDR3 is TGTGCCAGTAAAGGACTAGCGGGGACCGAAGACATTCAGTACTTC. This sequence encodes CASKGLAGTEDIQYF.

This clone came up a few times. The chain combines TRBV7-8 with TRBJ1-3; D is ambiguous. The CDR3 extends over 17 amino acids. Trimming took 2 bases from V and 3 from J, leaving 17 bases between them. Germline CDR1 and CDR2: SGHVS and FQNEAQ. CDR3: CASSLYHEGASGNTIYF. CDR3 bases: TGTGCCAGCAGCTTATATCACGAGGGTGCGAGTGGAAACACCATATATTTT.

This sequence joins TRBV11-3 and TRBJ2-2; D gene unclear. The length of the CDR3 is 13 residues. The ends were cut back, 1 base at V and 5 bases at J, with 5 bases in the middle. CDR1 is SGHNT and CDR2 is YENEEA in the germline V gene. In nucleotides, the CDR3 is TGTGCCAGCAGCTTAGCGCGGACCGGGGAGCTGTTTTTT. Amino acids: CASSLARTGELFF.

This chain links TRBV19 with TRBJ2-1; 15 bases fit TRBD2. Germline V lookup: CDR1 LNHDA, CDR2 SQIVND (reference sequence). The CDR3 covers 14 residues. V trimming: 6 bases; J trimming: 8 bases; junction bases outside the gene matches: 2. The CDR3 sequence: CASRGTSGRYEQFF. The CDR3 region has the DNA TGTGCCAGTAGGGGGACTAGCGGGAGGTATGAGCAGTTCTTC.

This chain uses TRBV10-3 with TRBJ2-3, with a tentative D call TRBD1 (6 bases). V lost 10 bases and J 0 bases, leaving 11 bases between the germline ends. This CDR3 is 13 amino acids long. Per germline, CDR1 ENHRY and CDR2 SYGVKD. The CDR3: CATRQASTDTQYF. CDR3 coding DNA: TGTGCCACCAGACAGGCAAGCACAGATACGCAGTATTTT.

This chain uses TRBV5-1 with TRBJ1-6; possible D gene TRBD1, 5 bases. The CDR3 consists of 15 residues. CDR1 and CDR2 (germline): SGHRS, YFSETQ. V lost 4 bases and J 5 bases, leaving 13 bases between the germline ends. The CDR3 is CASSRMTADNSPLHF. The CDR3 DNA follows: TGCGCCAGCAGCCGAATGACAGCGGATAATTCACCCCTCCACTTT. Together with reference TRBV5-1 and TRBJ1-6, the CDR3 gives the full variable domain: KAGVTQTPRYLIKTRGQQVTLSCSPISGHRSVSWYQQTPGQGLQFLFEYFSETQRNKGNFPGRFSGRQFSNSRSEMNVSTLELGDSALYLCASSRMTADNSPLHFGNGTRLTVT.

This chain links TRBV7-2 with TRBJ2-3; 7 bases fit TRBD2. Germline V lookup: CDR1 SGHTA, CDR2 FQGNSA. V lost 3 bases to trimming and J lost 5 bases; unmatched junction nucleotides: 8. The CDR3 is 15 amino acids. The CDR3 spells CASSFRAGAEDTQYF. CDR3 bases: TGTGCCAGCAGCTTCAGGGCGGGAGCTGAAGATACGCAGTATTTT.

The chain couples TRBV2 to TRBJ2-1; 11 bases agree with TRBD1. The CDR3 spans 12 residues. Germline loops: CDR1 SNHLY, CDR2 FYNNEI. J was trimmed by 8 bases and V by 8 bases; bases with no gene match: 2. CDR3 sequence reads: CASRDRGDEQFF. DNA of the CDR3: TGTGCCAGCCGGGACAGGGGGGATGAGCAGTTCTTC. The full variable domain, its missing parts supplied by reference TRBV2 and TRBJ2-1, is EPEVTQTPSHQVTQMGQEVILRCVPISNHLYFYWYRQILGQKVEFLVSFYNNEISEKSEIFDDQFSVERPDGSNFTLKIRSTKLEDSAMYFCASRDRGDEQFFGPGTRLTVL.

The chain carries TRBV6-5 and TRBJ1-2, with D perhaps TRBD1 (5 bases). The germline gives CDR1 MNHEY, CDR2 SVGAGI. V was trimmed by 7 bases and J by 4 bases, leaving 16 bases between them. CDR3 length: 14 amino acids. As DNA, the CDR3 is TGTGCCAGCACCTTAGTGGGGCAGGGCTATGGCTACACCTTC. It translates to CASTLVGQGYGYTF.